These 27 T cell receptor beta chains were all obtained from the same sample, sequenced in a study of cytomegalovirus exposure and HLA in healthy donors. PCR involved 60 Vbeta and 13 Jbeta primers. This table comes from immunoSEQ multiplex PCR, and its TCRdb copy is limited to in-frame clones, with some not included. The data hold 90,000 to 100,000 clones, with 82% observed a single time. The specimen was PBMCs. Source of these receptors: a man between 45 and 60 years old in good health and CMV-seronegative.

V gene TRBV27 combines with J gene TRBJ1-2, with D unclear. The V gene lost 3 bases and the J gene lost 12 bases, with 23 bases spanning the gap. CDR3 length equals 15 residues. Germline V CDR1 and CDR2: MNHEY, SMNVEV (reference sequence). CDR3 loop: CASSFSAEVAGEHTF. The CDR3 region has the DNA TGTGCCAGCAGTTTCTCCGCCGAGGTAGCCGGCGAGCACACCTTC.

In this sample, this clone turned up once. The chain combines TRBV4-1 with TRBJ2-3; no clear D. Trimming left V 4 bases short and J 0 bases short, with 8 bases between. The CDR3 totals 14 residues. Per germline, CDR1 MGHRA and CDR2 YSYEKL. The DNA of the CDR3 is TGCGCCAGCAGCCCGAAGACTAGCACAGATACGCAGTATTTT. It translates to CASSPKTSTDTQYF.

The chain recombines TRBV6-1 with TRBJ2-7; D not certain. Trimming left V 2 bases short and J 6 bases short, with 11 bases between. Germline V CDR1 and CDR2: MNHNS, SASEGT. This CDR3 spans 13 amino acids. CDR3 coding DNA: TGTGCCAGCAGTGAATCCCTCAGGCGCGAGCAGTACTTC. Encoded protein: CASSESLRREQYF.

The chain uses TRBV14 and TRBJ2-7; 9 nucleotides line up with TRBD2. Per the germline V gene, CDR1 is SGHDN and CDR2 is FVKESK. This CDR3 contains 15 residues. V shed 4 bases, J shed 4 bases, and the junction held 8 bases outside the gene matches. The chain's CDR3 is CASSPMAGGEYEQYF. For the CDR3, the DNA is TGTGCCAGCAGCCCTATGGCGGGAGGGGAGTACGAGCAGTACTTC.

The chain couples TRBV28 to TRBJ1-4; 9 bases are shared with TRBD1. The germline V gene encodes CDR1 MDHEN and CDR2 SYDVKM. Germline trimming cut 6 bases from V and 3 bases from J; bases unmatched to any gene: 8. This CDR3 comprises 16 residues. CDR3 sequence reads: CASRRRTGASNEKLFF. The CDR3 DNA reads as TGTGCCAGCAGGCGACGGACAGGGGCCTCTAATGAAAAACTGTTTTTT.

The CDR3 here is CASSRTRQGSHEQYF. In nucleotides, the CDR3 is TGTGCCAGCAGCCGTACCCGGCAGGGATCCCACGAGCAGTACTTC. The chain carries TRBV7-6 and TRBJ2-7; TRBD1 is a possible D gene (5 bases). There are 15 residues in the CDR3. The V end lost 5 bases, the J end lost 5 bases, and 19 bases lay between the germline ends. Germline CDR1 reads SGHVS; CDR2 reads FNYEAQ.

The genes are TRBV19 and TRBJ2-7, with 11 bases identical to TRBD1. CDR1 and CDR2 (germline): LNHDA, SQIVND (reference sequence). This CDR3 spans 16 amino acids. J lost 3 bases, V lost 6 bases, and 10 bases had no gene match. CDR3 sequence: CASSPAGTGGFYEQYF. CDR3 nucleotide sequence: TGTGCCAGTAGCCCGGCCGGGACAGGGGGGTTCTACGAGCAGTACTTC.

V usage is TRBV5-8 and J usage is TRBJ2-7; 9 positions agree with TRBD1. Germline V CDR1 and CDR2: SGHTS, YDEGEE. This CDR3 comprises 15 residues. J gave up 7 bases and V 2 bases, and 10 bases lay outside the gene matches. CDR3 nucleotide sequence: TGTGCCAGCAGCTTTCCTCCCGGGACAGGGAGTGAGCAGTACTTC. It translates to CASSFPPGTGSEQYF.

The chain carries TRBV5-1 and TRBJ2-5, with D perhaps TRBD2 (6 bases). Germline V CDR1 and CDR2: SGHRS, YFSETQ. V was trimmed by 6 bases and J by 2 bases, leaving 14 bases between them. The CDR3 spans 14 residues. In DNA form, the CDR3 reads TGCGCCAGCACCCGTATGGCGGGACAAGAGACCCAGTACTTC. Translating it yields CASTRMAGQETQYF.

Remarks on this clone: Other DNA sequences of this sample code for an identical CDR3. CDR3 loop: CASTSGTSTDTQYF. The DNA of the CDR3 is TGTGCCAGCACTAGCGGAACTAGCACAGATACGCAGTATTTT. J is TRBJ2-3 and V is TRBV9; 7 positions match TRBD2. Germline assignment: CDR1 SGDLS and CDR2 YYNGEE. The CDR3 contains 14 residues. The trim removed 6 bases at V and 0 bases at J, leaving 4 bases unmatched.

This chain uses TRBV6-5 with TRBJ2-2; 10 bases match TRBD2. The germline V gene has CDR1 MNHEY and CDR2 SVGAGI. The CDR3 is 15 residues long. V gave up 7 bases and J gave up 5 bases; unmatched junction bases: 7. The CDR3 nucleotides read TGTGCCAGCACCATGAGCGGGGGGGTTACCGGGGAGCTGTTTTTT. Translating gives CASTMSGGVTGELFF.

The CDR3 nucleotides read TGCGCCAGCAGTGTCTCGTCGGACAGACATATAGCTTTCTTT. Its translation: CASSVSSDRHIAFF. The chain combines TRBV10-1 with TRBJ1-1; D is possibly TRBD1 (6 bases). This CDR3 region has 14 residues. Trimming shortened V by 4 bases and J by 10 bases, and 19 bases separated the two germline ends. CDR1 and CDR2 (germline): WNHNN, SYGVQD (reference sequence).

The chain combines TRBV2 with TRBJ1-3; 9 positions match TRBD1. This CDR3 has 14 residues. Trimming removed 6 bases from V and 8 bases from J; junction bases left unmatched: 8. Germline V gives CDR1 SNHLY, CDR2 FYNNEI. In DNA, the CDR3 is TGTGCCAGCAGGGGACAGGGCTGGTGGTACACCATATATTTT. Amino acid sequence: CASRGQGWWYTIYF.

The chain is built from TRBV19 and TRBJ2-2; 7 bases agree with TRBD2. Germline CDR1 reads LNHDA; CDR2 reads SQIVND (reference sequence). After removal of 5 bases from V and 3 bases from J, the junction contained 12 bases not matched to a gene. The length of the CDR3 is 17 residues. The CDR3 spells CASSRTVVGGDTGELFF. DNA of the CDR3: TGTGCCAGTAGTCGCACAGTCGTGGGGGGGGACACCGGGGAGCTGTTTTTT.

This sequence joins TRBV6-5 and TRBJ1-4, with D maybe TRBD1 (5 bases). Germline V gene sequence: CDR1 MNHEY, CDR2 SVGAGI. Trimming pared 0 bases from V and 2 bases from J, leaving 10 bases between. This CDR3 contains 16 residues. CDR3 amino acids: CASSYSGGGTNEKLFF. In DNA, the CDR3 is TGTGCCAGCAGTTACTCGGGCGGGGGGACTAATGAAAAACTGTTTTTT.

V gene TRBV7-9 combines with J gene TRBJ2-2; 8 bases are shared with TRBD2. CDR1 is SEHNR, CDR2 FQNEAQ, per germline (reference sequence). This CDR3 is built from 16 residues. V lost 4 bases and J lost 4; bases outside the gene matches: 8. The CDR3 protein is CASSWSSGRVTGELFF. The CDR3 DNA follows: TGTGCCAGCAGCTGGAGCAGCGGGAGAGTCACCGGGGAGCTGTTTTTT.

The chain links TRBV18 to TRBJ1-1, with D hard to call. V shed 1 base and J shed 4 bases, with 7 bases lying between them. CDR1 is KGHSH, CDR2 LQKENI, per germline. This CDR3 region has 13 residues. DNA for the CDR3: TGTGCCAGCTCACCACGGGCTGTCACTGAAGCTTTCTTT. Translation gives CASSPRAVTEAFF.

CDR3 DNA: TGCGCCAGCAGCTTCACAGGGTTGAGCTCCTACGAGCAGTACTTC. Amino acid sequence: CASSFTGLSSYEQYF. The V call is TRBV5-1, the J call TRBJ2-7; D possibly corresponds to TRBD1 (6 bases). Germline lookup yields CDR1 SGHRS and CDR2 YFSETQ. Trimming stripped 2 bases from V and 0 bases from J, with 12 bases between. The CDR3 loop spans 15 amino acids.

The CDR3, as DNA: TGTGCCAGCAGCACAGATAGCAATCAGCCCCAGCATTTT. Protein product: CASSTDSNQPQHF. This chain joins TRBV5-4 and TRBJ1-5, with D uncertain. Germline CDR1 is SGHNT and CDR2 is YYREEE (reference sequence). The V gene lost 4 bases and the J gene lost 0 bases, with 5 bases spanning the gap. This CDR3 has 13 residues. The variable domain in full, completed from reference TRBV5-4 and TRBJ1-5, reads ETGVTQSPTHLIKTRGQQVTLRCSSQSGHNTVSWYQQALGQGPQFIFQYYREEENGRGNFPPRFSGLQFPNYSSELNVNALELDDSALYLCASSTDSNQPQHFGDGTRLSIL.

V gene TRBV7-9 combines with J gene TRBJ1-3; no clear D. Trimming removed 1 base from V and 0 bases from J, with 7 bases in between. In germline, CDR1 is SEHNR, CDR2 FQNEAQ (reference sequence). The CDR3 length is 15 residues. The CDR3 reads CASSLVGSSGNTIYF. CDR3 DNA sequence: TGTGCCAGCAGCTTAGTTGGGAGCTCTGGAAACACCATATATTTT.

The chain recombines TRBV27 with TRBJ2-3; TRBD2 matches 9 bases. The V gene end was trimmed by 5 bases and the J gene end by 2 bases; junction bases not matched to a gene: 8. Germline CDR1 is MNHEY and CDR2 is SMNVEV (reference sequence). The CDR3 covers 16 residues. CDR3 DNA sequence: TGTGCCAGCAGTCGGAGGAGCGGGAGGCTCACAGATACGCAGTATTTT. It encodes CASSRRSGRLTDTQYF.

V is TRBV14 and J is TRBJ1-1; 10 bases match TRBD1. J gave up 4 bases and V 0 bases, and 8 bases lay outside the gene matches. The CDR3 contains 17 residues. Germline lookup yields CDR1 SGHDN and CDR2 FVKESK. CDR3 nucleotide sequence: TGTGCCAGCAGCCAAGACCGATGGACAGGGGGTGGCACTGAAGCTTTCTTT. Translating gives CASSQDRWTGGGTEAFF.

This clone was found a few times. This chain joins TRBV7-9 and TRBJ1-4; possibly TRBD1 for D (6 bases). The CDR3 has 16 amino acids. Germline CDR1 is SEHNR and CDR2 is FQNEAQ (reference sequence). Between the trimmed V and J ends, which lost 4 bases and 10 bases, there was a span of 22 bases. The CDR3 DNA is TGTGCCAGCAGCTCACCACCAGGGGATTCATTGGTAAAACTGTTTTTT. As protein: CASSSPPGDSLVKLFF.

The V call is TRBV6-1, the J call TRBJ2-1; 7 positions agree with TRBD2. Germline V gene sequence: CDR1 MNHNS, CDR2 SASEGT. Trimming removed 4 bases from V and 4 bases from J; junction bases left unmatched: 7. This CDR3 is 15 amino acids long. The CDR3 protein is CASSATSAEYNEQFF. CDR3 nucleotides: TGTGCCAGCAGTGCAACTAGCGCGGAATACAATGAGCAGTTCTTC.

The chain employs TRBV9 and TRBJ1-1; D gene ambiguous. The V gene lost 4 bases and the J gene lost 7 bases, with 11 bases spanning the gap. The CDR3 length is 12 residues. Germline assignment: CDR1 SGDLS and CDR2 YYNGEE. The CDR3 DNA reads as TGTGCCAGCAGCTCTGGGCGGGGTGAAGCTTTCTTT. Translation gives CASSSGRGEAFF.

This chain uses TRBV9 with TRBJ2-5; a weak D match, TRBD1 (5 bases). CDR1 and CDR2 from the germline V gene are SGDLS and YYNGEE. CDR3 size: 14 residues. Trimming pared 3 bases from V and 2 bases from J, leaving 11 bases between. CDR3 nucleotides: TGTGCCAGCAGCGGCGGACAAGCTCAAGAGACCCAGTACTTC. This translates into CASSGGQAQETQYF.

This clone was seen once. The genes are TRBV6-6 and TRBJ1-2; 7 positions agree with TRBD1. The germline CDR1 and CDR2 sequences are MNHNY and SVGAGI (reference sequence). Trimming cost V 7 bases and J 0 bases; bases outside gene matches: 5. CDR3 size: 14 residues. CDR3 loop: CASTQGVPNYGYTF. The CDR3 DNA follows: TGTGCCAGCACCCAGGGGGTCCCTAACTATGGCTACACCTTC.